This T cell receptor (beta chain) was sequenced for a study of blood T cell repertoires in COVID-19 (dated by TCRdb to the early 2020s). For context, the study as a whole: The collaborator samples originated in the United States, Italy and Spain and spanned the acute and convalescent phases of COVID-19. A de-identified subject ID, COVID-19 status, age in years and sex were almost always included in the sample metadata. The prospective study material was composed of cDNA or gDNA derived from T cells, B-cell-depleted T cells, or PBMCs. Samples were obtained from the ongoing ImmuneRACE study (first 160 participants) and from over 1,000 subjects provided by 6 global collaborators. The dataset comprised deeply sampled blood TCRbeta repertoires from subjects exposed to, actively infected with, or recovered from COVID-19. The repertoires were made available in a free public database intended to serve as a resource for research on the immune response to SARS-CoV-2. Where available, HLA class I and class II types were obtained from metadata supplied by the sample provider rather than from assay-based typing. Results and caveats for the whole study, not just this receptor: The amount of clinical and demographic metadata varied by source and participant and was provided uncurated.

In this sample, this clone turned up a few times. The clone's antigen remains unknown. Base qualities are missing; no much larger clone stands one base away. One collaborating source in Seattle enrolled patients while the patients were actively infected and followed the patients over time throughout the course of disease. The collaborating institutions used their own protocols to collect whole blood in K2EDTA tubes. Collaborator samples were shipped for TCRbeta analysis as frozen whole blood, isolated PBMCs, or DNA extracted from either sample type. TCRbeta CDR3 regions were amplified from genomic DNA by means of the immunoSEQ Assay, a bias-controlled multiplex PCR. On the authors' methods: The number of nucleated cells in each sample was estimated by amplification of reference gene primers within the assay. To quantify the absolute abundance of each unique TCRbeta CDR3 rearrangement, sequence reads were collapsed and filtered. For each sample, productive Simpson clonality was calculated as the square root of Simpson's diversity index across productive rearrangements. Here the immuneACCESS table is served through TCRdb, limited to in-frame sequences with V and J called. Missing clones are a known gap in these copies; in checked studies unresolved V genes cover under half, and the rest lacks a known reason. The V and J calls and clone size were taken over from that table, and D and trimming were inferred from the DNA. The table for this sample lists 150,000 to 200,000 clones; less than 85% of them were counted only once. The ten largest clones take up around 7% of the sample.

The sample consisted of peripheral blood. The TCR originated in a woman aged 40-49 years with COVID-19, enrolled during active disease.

The DNA reads TGTGCCAGCAGGTCGGGCCCCGGGACTAGCGGCTCCTACGAGCAGTACTTC. It is translated as CASRSGPGTSGSYEQYF. The chain was built from TRBV27 and TRBJ2-7; 11 central nucleotides agree with TRBD2. CDR1 is given as MNHEY and CDR2 as SMNVEV, both from the germline V gene (reference sequence). From the cysteine up to the phenylalanine, the CDR3 has a length of 17 residues. This entry keeps only the CDR3 DNA: 51 bases, framed from base 1. Trimming accounts for 6 bases at V and 0 bases at J, while the number of junction bases matched to no gene is 10.